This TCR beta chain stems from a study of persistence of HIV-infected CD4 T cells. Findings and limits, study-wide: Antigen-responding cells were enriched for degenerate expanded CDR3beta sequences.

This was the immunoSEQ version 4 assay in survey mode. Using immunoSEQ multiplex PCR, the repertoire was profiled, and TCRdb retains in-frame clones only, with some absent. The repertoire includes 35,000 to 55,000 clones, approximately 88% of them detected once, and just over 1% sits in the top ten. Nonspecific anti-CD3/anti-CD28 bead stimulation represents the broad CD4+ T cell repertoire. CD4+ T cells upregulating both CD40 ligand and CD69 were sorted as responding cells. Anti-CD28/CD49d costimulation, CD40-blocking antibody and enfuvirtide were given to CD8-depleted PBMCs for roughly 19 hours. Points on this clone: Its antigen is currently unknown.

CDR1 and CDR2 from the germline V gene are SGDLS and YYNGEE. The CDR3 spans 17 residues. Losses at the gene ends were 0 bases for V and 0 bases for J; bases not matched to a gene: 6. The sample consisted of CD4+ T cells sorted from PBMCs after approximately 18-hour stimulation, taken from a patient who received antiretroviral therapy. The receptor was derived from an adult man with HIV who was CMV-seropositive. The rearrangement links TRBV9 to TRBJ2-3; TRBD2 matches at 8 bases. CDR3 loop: CASSVGVAGTSTDTQYF. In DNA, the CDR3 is TGTGCCAGCAGCGTAGGAGTAGCGGGAACTAGCACAGATACGCAGTATTTT. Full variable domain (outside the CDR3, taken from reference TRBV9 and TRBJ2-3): DSGVTQTPKHLITATGQRVTLRCSPRSGDLSVYWYQQSLDQGLQFLIQYYNGEERAKGNILERFSAQQFPDLHSELNLSSLELGDSALYFCASSVGVAGTSTDTQYFGPGTRLTVL.